These 18 T cell receptor beta chains were sequenced from one sample in a study of T cell responses to AZD1222 COVID-19 vaccine (dated by TCRdb to the early 2020s). The library was built by means of the immunoSEQ multiplex PCR assay. The clones in this table, taken by TCRdb from immuneACCESS, are in-frame only. Not every clone is retained; where verified, under half of the shortfall comes from an unresolved V gene, and the cause of the rest is unknown. The sample contains roughly 110,000 clones, roughly nine tenths of them found a single time. About 4.5% of the sample comes from the top ten. The label giving this sample's time point can be read as: baseline before first vaccination. Specimen: peripheral blood, collected on day 0 of AZD1222 vaccination. These receptors came from an adult in good health.

The V call is TRBV7-2, the J call TRBJ2-4; 10 bases line up with TRBD1. Germline CDR1 and CDR2: SGHTA and FQGNSA. The length of the CDR3 is 18 residues. The ends lost 7 bases at V and 3 bases at J; junction bases unmatched: 15. CDR3 protein: CASTLGVRRTGGKNIQYF. In DNA form, the CDR3 reads TGTGCCAGCACCCTGGGGGTCCGGAGGACAGGGGGCAAAAACATTCAGTACTTC.

The V gene is TRBV14, the J gene TRBJ2-3; D ambiguous. Trimming cost V 1 base and J 3 bases, with 17 bases left between them. The CDR3 length is 17 residues. Germline lookup yields CDR1 SGHDN and CDR2 FVKESK. The CDR3 loop reads CASSQGDRRAGTDTQYF. Written as DNA, the CDR3 is TGTGCCAGCAGCCAAGGGGATAGAAGGGCCGGTACAGATACGCAGTATTTT.

The rearrangement joins TRBV5-4 to TRBJ1-2; D possibly corresponds to TRBD1 (5 bases). The V gene's germline CDR1 is SGHNT and CDR2 YYREEE (reference sequence). The CDR3 length is 13 residues. Trimming took off 2 bases at V and 5 bases at J, with 10 bases between the two ends. The CDR3 nucleotides are TGTGCCAGCAGCTTCTCGGGGGGGTATGGCTACACCTTC. Its translation: CASSFSGGYGYTF.

The gene calls are TRBV5-1 and TRBJ1-1; the D is unclear. CDR1 is SGHRS and CDR2 is YFSETQ in the germline V gene. V was cut by 0 bases and J by 4 bases, with 10 bases left in between. This CDR3 region has 14 residues. The CDR3: CASSLDETVTEAFF. CDR3 nucleotides: TGCGCCAGCAGCTTGGACGAGACCGTCACTGAAGCTTTCTTT. The full variable domain, rest sourced from reference TRBV5-1 and TRBJ1-1, is KAGVTQTPRYLIKTRGQQVTLSCSPISGHRSVSWYQQTPGQGLQFLFEYFSETQRNKGNFPGRFSGRQFSNSRSEMNVSTLELGDSALYLCASSLDETVTEAFFGQGTRLTVV.

The chain links TRBV2 to TRBJ1-6; 9 bases agree with TRBD1. CDR1 and CDR2 (germline): SNHLY, FYNNEI. This CDR3 contains 14 residues. J gave up 8 bases and V 5 bases, and 4 bases lay outside the gene matches. The CDR3: CASSTGQGHSPLHF. The CDR3 region has the DNA TGTGCCAGCAGTACGGGACAGGGTCATTCACCCCTCCACTTT. Together with reference TRBV2 and TRBJ1-6, the CDR3 gives the full variable domain: EPEVTQTPSHQVTQMGQEVILRCVPISNHLYFYWYRQILGQKVEFLVSFYNNEISEKSEIFDDQFSVERPDGSNFTLKIRSTKLEDSAMYFCASSTGQGHSPLHFGNGTRLTVT.

The chain joins TRBV14 to TRBJ2-3, with a possible D match to TRBD1 (6 bases). Germline V CDR1 and CDR2: SGHDN, FVKESK. V was cut by 3 bases and J by 5 bases, with 12 bases left in between. This CDR3 contains 14 residues. This CDR3 is CASSQLGGGDTQYF. In DNA form, the CDR3 reads TGTGCCAGCAGCCAGTTAGGGGGTGGAGATACGCAGTATTTT.

This chain joins TRBV6-4 and TRBJ1-4; D is uncertain. The germline V gene encodes CDR1 MRHNA and CDR2 SNTAGT. Trimming pared 3 bases from V and 5 bases from J, leaving 10 bases between. This CDR3 has 14 amino acids. The CDR3: CASSERAENEKLFF. The CDR3 DNA follows: TGTGCCAGCAGTGAGAGGGCAGAAAATGAAAAACTGTTTTTT.

The chain employs TRBV19 and TRBJ1-1; D is unresolved. CDR3 size: 15 residues. V was cut by 6 bases and J by 8 bases, with 22 bases left in between. Germline CDR1 LNHDA, CDR2 SQIVND (reference sequence). CDR3 in amino acids: CASRKLNGEGREAFF. The DNA for the CDR3 is TGTGCCAGTAGGAAGCTCAACGGGGAGGGTAGGGAAGCTTTCTTT.

The chain combines TRBV11-2 with TRBJ2-3; possible D gene TRBD2, 5 bases. The germline V gene encodes CDR1 SGHAT and CDR2 FQNNGV. The V and J ends lost 8 bases and 2 bases respectively, with 5 bases between them. The CDR3 covers 11 residues. In DNA, the CDR3 is TGTGCCAGCGGACTCACAGATACGCAGTATTTT. Translating gives CASGLTDTQYF.

This clone has only a few counts. The chain couples TRBV7-9 to TRBJ1-5; 9 nucleotides line up with TRBD1. V trimming: 5 bases; J trimming: 3 bases; junction bases outside the gene matches: 11. The CDR3 runs 17 residues. CDR1 SEHNR and CDR2 FQNEAQ come from the germline V gene (reference sequence). The DNA for the CDR3 is TGTGCCAGCAGCCTCACATTGACAGGGGGACACAATCAGCCCCAGCATTTT. Translated, it gives CASSLTLTGGHNQPQHF.

This chain connects TRBV19 to TRBJ2-7, with D unresolved. Germline lookup yields CDR1 LNHDA and CDR2 SQIVND (reference sequence). The CDR3 sequence is 13 residues long. Trimming removed 1 base from V and 6 bases from J, with 10 bases in between. The CDR3 loop reads CASSIGPATEQYF. The CDR3 coding sequence is TGTGCCAGTAGTATAGGGCCAGCTACCGAGCAGTACTTC.

CDR3 bases: TGCGCCAGCAGCCAAGGGACAGGTCTTGGTCAGCCCCAGCATTTT. Its protein product is CASSQGTGLGQPQHF. The chain has TRBV4-1 and TRBJ1-5, with 7 bases matching TRBD1. Germline CDR1 and CDR2: MGHRA and YSYEKL. This CDR3 is 15 amino acids long. The V gene end was trimmed by 1 base and the J gene end by 6 bases; junction bases not matched to a gene: 6.

This CDR3 is CASSYPTRAGEQFF. CDR3 coding DNA: TGTGCCAGCAGTTACCCAACCAGAGCAGGTGAGCAGTTCTTC. The chain couples TRBV6-2 or TRBV6-3 to TRBJ2-1; no definite D call. CDR1 MNHEY and CDR2 SVGEGT come from the germline V gene. The CDR3 spans 14 residues. The V end lost 2 bases, the J end lost 9 bases, and 14 bases lay between the germline ends.

The chain uses TRBV11-3 and TRBJ1-2; D perhaps matches TRBD1 (5 bases). In germline, CDR1 is SGHNT, CDR2 YENEEA. The V end was cut by 1 base, the J end by 4 bases, with 19 bases between. The CDR3 consists of 17 residues. CDR3 coding DNA: TGTGCCAGCAGCTTAGGACAGACCGCCCCGGCGACCTATGGCTACACCTTC. Protein: CASSLGQTAPATYGYTF.

This clone was recorded a few times. The V gene is TRBV7-9, the J gene TRBJ1-3, with D perhaps TRBD1 (6 bases). The CDR3 has 17 residues. Germline V gene sequence: CDR1 SEHNR, CDR2 FQNEAQ (reference sequence). V was shortened by 7 bases and J by 0 bases, with 19 bases between the two germline ends. CDR3 coding DNA: TGTGCCAGCACCGAAAGGGGGAGGCCACTCTCTGGAAACACCATATATTTT. Its translation is CASTERGRPLSGNTIYF.

On this clone itself: Other DNA sequences in this specimen translate into the identical CDR3. The chain carries TRBV7-9 and TRBJ1-3; 7 bases line up with TRBD1. CDR3 length: 15 amino acids. J gave up 0 bases and V 5 bases, and 4 bases lay outside the gene matches. The germline V gene encodes CDR1 SEHNR and CDR2 FQNEAQ (reference sequence). The CDR3 reads CASSPRGISGNTIYF. The DNA for the CDR3 is TGTGCCAGCAGCCCCAGGGGGATCTCTGGAAACACCATATATTTT.

The V and J genes are TRBV13 and TRBJ1-2, with TRBD1 matching over 7 bases. V was pared by 4 bases and J by 8 bases, with 7 bases of the junction left unmatched. Looked up from germline, CDR1 is PRHDT and CDR2 is FYEKMQ (reference sequence). This CDR3 contains 13 residues. The chain's CDR3 is CASSSWTGDGYTF. As DNA, the CDR3 is TGTGCCAGCAGCTCCTGGACAGGAGACGGCTACACCTTC.

This chain connects TRBV6-2 or TRBV6-3 to TRBJ1-2; D ambiguous. This CDR3 is built from 14 residues. Germline V gene data show CDR1 as MNHEY and CDR2 as SVGEGT. V lost 4 bases and J lost 0, with 9 bases in between. The CDR3: CASSSAMTNYGYTF. As DNA, the CDR3 is TGTGCCAGCAGTTCCGCCATGACTAACTATGGCTACACCTTC.